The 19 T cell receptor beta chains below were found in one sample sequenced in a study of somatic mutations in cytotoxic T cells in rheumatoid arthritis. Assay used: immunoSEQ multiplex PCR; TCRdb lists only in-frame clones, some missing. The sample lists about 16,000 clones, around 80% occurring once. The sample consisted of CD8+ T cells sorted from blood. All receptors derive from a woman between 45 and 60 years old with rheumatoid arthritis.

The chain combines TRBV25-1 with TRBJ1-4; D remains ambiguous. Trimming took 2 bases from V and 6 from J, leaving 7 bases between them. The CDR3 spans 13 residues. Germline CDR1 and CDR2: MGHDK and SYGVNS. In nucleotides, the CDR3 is TGTGCCAGCAGTGAAGGATTAGATGAAAAACTGTTTTTT. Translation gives CASSEGLDEKLFF.

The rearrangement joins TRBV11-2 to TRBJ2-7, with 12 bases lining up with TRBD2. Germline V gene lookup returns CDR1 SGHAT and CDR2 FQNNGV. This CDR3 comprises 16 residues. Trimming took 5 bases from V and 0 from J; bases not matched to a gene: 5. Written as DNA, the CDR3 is TGTGCCAGCAGCAAAGGACTAGCGGGGACCTCCTACGAGCAGTACTTC. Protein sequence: CASSKGLAGTSYEQYF.

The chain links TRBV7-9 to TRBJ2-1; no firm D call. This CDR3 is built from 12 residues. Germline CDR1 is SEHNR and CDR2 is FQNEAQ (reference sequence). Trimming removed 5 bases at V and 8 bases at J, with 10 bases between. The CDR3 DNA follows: TGTGCCAGCAGCCCCGCTTGGGATGAGCAGTTCTTC. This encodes CASSPAWDEQFF.

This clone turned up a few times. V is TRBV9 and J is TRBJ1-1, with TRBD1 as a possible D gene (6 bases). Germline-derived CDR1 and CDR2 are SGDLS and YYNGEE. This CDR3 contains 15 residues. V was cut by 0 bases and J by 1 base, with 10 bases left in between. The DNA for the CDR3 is TGTGCCAGCAGCGTAGAGGCCAGGGGGAACACTGAAGCTTTCTTT. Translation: CASSVEARGNTEAFF.

The CDR3 bases are TGTGCCAGTAGCAAGGACAGGGGAATGAGCAATCAGCCCCAGCATTTT. This codes for CASSKDRGMSNQPQHF. The chain carries TRBV19 and TRBJ1-5; 9 bases line up with TRBD1. CDR3 size: 16 residues. In germline, CDR1 is LNHDA, CDR2 SQIVND (reference sequence). Unmatched junction bases numbered 7, after V lost 6 bases and J lost 1 base.

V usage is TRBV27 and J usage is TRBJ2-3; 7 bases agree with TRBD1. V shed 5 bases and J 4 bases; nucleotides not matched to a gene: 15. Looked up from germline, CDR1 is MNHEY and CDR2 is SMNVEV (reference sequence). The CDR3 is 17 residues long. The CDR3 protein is CASSIRTGAFQSDTQYF. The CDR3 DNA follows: TGTGCCAGCAGTATTCGAACAGGGGCTTTCCAATCAGATACGCAGTATTTT.

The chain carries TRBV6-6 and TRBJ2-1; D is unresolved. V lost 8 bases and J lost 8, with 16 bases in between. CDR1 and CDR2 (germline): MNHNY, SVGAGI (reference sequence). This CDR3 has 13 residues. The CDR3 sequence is CASGRFVVDEQFF. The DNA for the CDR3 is TGTGCCAGCGGGCGGTTCGTGGTGGATGAGCAGTTCTTC.

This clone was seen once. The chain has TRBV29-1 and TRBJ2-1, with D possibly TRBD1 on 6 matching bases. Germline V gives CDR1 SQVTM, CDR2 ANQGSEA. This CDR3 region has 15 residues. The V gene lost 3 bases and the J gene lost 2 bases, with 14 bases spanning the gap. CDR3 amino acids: CSVEGPDRTYNEQFF. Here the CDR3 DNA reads TGCAGCGTTGAGGGTCCCGACAGGACCTACAATGAGCAGTTCTTC.

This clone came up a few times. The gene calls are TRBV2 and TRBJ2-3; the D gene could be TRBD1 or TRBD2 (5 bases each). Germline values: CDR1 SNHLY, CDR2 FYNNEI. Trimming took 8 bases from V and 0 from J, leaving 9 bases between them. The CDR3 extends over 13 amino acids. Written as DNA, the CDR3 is TGTGCCAGCTGGGACGGCAGCACAGATACGCAGTATTTT. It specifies CASWDGSTDTQYF.

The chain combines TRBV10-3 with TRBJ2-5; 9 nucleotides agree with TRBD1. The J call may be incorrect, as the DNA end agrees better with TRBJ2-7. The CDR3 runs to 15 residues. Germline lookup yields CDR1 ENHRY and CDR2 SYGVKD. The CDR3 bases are TGTGCCATCAGTGAACCCGGGACAGGGTCCTACGAGCAGTACTTC. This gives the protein CAISEPGTGSYEQYF.

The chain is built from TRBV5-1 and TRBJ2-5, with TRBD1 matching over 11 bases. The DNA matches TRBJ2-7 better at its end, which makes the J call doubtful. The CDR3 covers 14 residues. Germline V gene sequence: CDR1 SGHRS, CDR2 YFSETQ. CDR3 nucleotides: TGCGCCAGCAGCTCCGGGACAGGGGGCTACGAGCAGTACTTC. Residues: CASSSGTGGYEQYF.

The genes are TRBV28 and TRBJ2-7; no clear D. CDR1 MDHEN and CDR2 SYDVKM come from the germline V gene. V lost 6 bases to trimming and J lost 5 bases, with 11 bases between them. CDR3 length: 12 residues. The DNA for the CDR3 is TGTGCCAGCAGCCCCCCGAGCGACGAGCAGTACTTC. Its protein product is CASSPPSDEQYF.

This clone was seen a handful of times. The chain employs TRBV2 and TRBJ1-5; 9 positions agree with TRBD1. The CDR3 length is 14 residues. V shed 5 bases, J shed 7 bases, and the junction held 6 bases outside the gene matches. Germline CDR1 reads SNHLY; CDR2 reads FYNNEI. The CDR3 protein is CASSPGQGPQPQHF. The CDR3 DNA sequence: TGTGCCAGCAGTCCGGGACAGGGCCCCCAGCCCCAGCATTTT.

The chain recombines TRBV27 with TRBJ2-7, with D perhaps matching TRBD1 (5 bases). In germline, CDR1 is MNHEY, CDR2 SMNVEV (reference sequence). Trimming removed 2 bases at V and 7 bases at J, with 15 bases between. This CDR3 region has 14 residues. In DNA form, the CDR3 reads TGTGCCAGCAGTTTAAGGGTCCAGGGATGGGAGCAGTACTTC. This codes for CASSLRVQGWEQYF.

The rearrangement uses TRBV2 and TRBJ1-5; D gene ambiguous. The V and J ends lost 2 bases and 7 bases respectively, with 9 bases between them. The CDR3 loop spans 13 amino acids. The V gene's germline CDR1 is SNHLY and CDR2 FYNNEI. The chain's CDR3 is CASSEIGQQPQHF. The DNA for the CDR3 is TGTGCCAGCAGTGAAATTGGGCAACAGCCCCAGCATTTT.

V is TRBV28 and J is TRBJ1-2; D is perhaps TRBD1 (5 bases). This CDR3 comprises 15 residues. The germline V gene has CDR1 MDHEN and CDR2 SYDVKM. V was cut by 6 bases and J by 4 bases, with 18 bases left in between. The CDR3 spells CASRAPGPSLYGYTF. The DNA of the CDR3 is TGTGCCAGCAGAGCTCCGGGGCCAAGCCTCTATGGCTACACCTTC.

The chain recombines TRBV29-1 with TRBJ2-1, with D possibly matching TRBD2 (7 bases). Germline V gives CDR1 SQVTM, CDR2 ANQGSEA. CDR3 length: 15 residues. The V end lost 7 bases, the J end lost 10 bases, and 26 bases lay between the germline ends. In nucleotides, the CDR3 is TGCAGCGCTCCTCAGGGAGGGACAAGGGCGGGAGAGCAGTTCTTC. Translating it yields CSAPQGGTRAGEQFF.

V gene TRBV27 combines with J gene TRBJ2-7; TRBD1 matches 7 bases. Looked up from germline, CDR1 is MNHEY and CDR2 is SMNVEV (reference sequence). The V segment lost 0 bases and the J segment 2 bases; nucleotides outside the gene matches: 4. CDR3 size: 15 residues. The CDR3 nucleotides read TGTGCCAGCAGTTTATCGTCCGGGACAGCCTACGAGCAGTACTTC. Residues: CASSLSSGTAYEQYF.

The CDR3 bases are TGTGCCAGCAGCCCTTGGGTAGGGGACCCGGATGGCTATGGCTACACCTTC. This gives the protein CASSPWVGDPDGYGYTF. J is TRBJ1-2 and V is TRBV11-2; D may be TRBD1 (5 bases). In germline, CDR1 is SGHAT, CDR2 FQNNGV. Between the trimmed V and J ends, which lost 5 bases and 4 bases, there was a span of 23 bases. The CDR3 is made up of 17 amino acids.